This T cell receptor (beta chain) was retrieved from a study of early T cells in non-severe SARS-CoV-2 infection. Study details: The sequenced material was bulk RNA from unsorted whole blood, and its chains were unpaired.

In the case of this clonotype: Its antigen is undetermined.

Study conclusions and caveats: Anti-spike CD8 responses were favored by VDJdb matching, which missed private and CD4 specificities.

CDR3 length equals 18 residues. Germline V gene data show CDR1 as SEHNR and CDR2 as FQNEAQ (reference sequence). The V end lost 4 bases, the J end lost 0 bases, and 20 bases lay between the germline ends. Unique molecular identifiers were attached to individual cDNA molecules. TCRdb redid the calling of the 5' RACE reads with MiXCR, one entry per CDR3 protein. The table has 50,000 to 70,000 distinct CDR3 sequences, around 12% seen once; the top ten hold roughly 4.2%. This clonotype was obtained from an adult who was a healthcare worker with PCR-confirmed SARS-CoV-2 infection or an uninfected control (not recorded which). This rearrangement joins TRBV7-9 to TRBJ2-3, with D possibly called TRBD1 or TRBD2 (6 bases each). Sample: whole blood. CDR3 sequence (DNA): TGTGCCAGCAGCTCACAGGAGGGGGACCGGAAAAGCACAGATACGCAGTATTTT. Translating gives CASSSQEGDRKSTDTQYF. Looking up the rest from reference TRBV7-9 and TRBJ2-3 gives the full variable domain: DTGVSQNPRHKITKRGQNVTFRCDPISEHNRLYWYRQTLGQGPEFLTYFQNEAQLEKSRLLSDRFSAERPKGSFSTLEIQRTEQGDSAMYLCASSSQEGDRKSTDTQYFGPGTRLTVL.